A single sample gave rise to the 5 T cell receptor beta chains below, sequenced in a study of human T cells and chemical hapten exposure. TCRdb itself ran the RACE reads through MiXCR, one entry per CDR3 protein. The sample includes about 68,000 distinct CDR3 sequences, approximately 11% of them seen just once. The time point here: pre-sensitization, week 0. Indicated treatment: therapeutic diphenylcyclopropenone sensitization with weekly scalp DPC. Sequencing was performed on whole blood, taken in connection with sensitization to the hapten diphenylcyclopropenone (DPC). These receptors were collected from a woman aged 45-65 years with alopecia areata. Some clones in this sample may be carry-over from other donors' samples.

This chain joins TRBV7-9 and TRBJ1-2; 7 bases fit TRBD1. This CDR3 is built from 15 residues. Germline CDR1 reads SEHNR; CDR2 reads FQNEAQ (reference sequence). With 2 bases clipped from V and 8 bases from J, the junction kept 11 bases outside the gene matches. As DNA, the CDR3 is TGTGCCAGCAGCTTAAAATTAGGGACAGAACCAGGCTACACCTTC. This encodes CASSLKLGTEPGYTF.

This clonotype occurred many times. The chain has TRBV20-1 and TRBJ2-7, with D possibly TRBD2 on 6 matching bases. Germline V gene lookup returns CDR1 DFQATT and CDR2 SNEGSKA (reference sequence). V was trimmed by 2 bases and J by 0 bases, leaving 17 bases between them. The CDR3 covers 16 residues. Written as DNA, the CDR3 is TGCAGTGCTAGAACCGGGAGCGGGCCGAGCTCCTACGAGCAGTACTTC. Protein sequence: CSARTGSGPSSYEQYF.

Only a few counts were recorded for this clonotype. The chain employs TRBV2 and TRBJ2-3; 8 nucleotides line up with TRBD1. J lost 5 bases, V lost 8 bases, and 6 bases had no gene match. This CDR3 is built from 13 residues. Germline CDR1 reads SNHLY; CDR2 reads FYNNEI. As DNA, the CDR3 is TGTGCCAGCGTCGGACAGGGCGTAGATACGCAGTATTTT. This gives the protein CASVGQGVDTQYF.

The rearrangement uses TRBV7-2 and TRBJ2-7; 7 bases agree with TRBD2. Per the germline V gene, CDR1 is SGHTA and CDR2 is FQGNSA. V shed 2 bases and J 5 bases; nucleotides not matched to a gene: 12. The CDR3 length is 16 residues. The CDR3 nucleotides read TGTGCCAGCAGCTTATTGATTGGCGGGAGCTTCGACGAGCAGTACTTC. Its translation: CASSLLIGGSFDEQYF.

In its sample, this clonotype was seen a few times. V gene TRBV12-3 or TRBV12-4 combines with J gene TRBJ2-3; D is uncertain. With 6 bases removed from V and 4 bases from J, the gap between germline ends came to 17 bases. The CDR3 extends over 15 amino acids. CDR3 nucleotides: TGTGCCAGCAGACTACAGTCCCCGGTCGCAGATACGCAGTATTTT. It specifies CASRLQSPVADTQYF.